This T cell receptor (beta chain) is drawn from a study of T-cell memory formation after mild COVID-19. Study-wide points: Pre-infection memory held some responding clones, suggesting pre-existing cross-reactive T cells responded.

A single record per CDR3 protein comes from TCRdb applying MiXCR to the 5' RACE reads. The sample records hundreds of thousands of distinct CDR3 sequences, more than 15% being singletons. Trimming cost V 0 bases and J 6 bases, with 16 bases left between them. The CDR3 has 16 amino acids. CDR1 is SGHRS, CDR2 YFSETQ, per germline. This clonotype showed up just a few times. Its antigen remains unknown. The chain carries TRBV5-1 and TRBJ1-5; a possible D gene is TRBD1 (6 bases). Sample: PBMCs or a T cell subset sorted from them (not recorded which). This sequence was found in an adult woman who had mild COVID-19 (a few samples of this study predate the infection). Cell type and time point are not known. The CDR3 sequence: CASSLEPGAAGQPQHF. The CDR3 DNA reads TGCGCCAGCAGCTTGGAGCCAGGGGCAGCGGGTCAGCCCCAGCATTTT.